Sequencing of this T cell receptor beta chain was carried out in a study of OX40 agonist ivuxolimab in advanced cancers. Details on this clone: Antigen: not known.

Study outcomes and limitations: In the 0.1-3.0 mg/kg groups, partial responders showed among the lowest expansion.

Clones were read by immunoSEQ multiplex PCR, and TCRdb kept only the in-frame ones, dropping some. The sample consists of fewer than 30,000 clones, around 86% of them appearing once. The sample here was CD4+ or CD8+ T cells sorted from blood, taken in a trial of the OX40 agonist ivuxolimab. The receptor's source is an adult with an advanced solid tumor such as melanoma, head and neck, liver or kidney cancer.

The CDR3 DNA reads TGTGCCAGCGGCGGTGGGGACAGGATCTACGAGCAGTACTTC. Protein: CASGGGDRIYEQYF. V gene TRBV14 combines with J gene TRBJ2-7; 8 positions match TRBD1. V shed 8 bases, J shed 3 bases, and the junction held 9 bases outside the gene matches. Germline V CDR1 and CDR2: SGHDN, FVKESK. The CDR3 runs to 14 residues.